This T cell receptor (beta chain) was documented in a study of PD-1 blockade in classical Hodgkin lymphoma (dated by TCRdb to about 2020). Study-level background: Nivolumab dosing was 3 mg/kg intravenously every 2 weeks, continuing until either disease progression or unacceptable toxicity. To define a peripheral blood immune signature of response to PD-1 blockade in classical Hodgkin lymphoma, the study combined TCR beta sequencing with CyTOF.

CDR1 and CDR2 (SGHVS, FQNEAQ) derive from the germline V gene. The CDR3 has 16 amino acids, counting the end cysteine and phenylalanine. The retained sequence is limited to the CDR3, 48 bases, with the frame set at the first base. Trimming at the junction amounts to 3 bases on V and 0 bases on J, and the germline ends lie 12 bases apart. The meaning of the sample's time point label: cycle 4 day 1 (C4D1), after more than 5 weeks of nivolumab. All trial patients had relapsed after autologous stem cell transplantation, with cohorts A, B and C differing in prior brentuximab vedotin exposure. CD4+ T cells were purified from thawed PBMCs by magnetic negative selection with a Miltenyi CD4+ T cell isolation kit. A total of under 70 patients with relapsed/refractory classical Hodgkin lymphoma made up the trial cohort, and each patient's best overall response was complete response, partial response or progressive disease. Trial patients were treated with single-agent nivolumab in the multi-cohort phase II CheckMate 205 trial. An independent review committee assessed best overall response using the 2007 International Working Group response criteria. Trial PBMCs were collected immediately before nivolumab initiation (C1D1) and during therapy at cycle 2 day 1 and cycle 4 day 1. Peripheral blood was collected in 8 mL Vacutainer Cell Preparation Tubes, from which PBMCs were isolated by centrifugation and then cryopreserved. Purified CD4+ and CD8+ fractions were prepared only for cases with an additional available PBMC sample. Magnetically labelled cells were removed on LS columns in a quadroMACS separator, and the flow-through was retained as the purified fraction.

In regard to this clone: This clone's antigen is unknown. No clone much larger than this one lies a single base away; base qualities are absent.

Genomic DNA was isolated using the Qiagen DNeasy kit from unsorted PBMCs as well as from negatively selected CD4+ and CD8+ fractions. TCR beta CDR3 regions were subjected to amplification by immunoSEQ multiplex PCR with primers that anneal to V and J segments. A synthetic immune receptor repertoire was used to minimize amplification bias, and any remaining bias was removed computationally after sequencing. Per the original workflow: Repertoire diversity was quantified as the Shannon entropy index using custom Python scripts. Unsorted, CD4+ and CD8+ repertoires were analyzed separately, except for combined analyses in which CD4+ and CD8+ sequences were merged in silico. Clonal expansion was defined as a frequency increase of at least 2-fold after treatment compared with C1D1, and clones undetected at baseline were assigned a pseudocount of 0.5. Clones with 0 or 1 copy at C1D1 were classified as singleton clones, and clones with 2 or more copies were classified as non-singleton clones. Clones expanded in unsorted samples were assigned a CD4+, CD8+ or unknown annotation through matching of protein sequences in sorted samples from the same patient. Wilcoxon tests on paired samples were used to test changes in diversity from C1D1 to C4D1. TCRdb holds this immuneACCESS table with in-frame rearrangements only. Some clones are missing; in checked studies, unresolved V genes explain under half, and the rest has no known cause. That table is the source of V, J and clone size, and D and trimming were worked out from the DNA. The sample profile shows tens of thousands of clones; approximately 85% of them were found once. The ten largest clones take up 2% to 2.5% of the sample.

Paper-wide results and their limitations: Trial patients with a complete response had baseline diversity similar to that of newly diagnosed patients, while partial responders and progressors had significantly lower diversity. Diversity was lower in patients who began nivolumab less than 1 year after ASCT, so these patients were left out of later analyses to avoid confounding by immune reconstitution. Newly diagnosed patients were reported to have lower baseline TCR diversity than healthy donors, and relapsed/refractory patients were reported to have lower baseline TCR diversity still. The study was limited to a single clinical trial cohort, and causes of repertoire differences, possibly disease activity or prior therapy, remained undefined. A significant rise by C4D1 was seen in CD4+ but not CD8+ TCR diversity (p=0.0027 vs p=0.16), with the rise being most apparent in complete responders (p=0.02).

The chain joins TRBV7-8 to TRBJ2-4; the D gene is possibly TRBD1 or TRBD2, each agreeing over 5 bases. The clonotype was recovered from a human donor with classical Hodgkin lymphoma. Material: CD4+ T cells from blood, obtained before the fourth cycle of nivolumab. The encoded CDR3 is CASSFGTVLAKNIQYF. Read as DNA, the sequence is TGTGCCAGCAGCTTCGGGACCGTACTAGCCAAAAACATTCAGTACTTC. With the portions outside the CDR3 filled from the reference TRBV7-8 and TRBJ2-4 genes, the complete variable region becomes GAGVSQSPRYKVAKRGQDVALRCDPISGHVSLFWYQQALGQGPEFLTYFQNEAQLDKSGLPSDRFFAERPEGSVSTLKIQRTQQEDSAVYLCASSFGTVLAKNIQYFGAGTRLSVL.